This is a list of T cell receptor beta chains from one sample in a study of blood T cell repertoires in COVID-19. Some clones are missing from TCRdb's copy, which holds only in-frame ones; the method was immunoSEQ multiplex PCR. There are a few hundred thousand clones in the sample; more than 80% occur only once, and approximately 6.5% lies in the top ten. The sequenced material came from peripheral blood. Every receptor here comes from a woman between 50 and 59 years old with COVID-19, enrolled during active disease. The CDR3 runs from the conserved cysteine through the conserved F or W. D genes are given only for firm matches. Part of the rows lack a size; the others show once, few, many or a class for expanded clones.

abundance	v_gene	d_gene	j_gene	CDR3nt	CDR3aa
once	TRBV24-1	.	TRBJ2-1	TGTGCCACCAGTGATAGCATTTACAATGAGCAGTTCTTC	CATSDSIYNEQFF
few	TRBV5-1	TRBD1	TRBJ1-4	TGCGCCAGCAGCTTGGGACAGGGCAGGGAAAAACTGTTTTTT	CASSLGQGREKLFF
.	TRBV6-2/TRBV6-3	TRBD1	TRBJ1-1	TGTGCCAGCAGTTCGCGTTACGGGACAGGGCGTAGGAACACTGAAGCTTTCTTT	CASSSRYGTGRRNTEAFF
.	TRBV5-5	TRBD1	TRBJ1-1	TGTGCCAGCAGCTCTTGGACAGGGGGGTTACACACTGAAGCTTTCTTT	CASSSWTGGLHTEAFF
.	TRBV30	.	TRBJ1-4	TGTGCCTCGAACCCAGGTCTCACAACTAATGAAAAACTGTTTTTT	CASNPGLTTNEKLFF
few	TRBV6-5	.	TRBJ2-3	TGTGCCAGCAGTTCCCGGGACTGGGCTAGCACAGATACGCAGTATTTT	CASSSRDWASTDTQYF
once	TRBV5-1	.	TRBJ2-1	TGCGCCAGCAGCCTCGGGGATACCTACAATGAGCAGTTCTTC	CASSLGDTYNEQFF
.	TRBV4-2	.	TRBJ1-4	TGTGCCAGCAGCCAATACAGCACTAATGAAAAACTGTTTTTT	CASSQYSTNEKLFF
.	TRBV3-1/TRBV3-2	.	TRBJ1-4	TGTGCCAGCAGCCAAGATCTCGCGGATTCAACTAATGAAAAACTGTTTTTT	CASSQDLADSTNEKLFF
.	TRBV5-1	TRBD2	TRBJ2-7	TGCGCCAGCAGCAAGGACTCAGGCGGGGGTGAGCAGTACTTC	CASSKDSGGGEQYF
.	TRBV29-1	.	TRBJ2-5	TGCAGCGTTGAAATTACGACAGGACGAAGGGGGACCCAGTACTTC	CSVEITTGRRGTQYF
.	TRBV18	.	TRBJ1-1	TGTGCCAGCTCACCAATGGGGGCGAACACTGAAGCTTTCTTT	CASSPMGANTEAFF
.	TRBV19	TRBD1	TRBJ1-6	TGTGCCAGTAGCGGGACAGGGCTTTCACCCCTCCACTTT	CASSGTGLSPLHF
.	TRBV5-6	.	TRBJ1-1	TGTGCCAGCATAGGACAAGAAAACACTGAAGCTTTCTTT	CASIGQENTEAFF
few	TRBV11-3	TRBD1	TRBJ1-2	TGTGCCAGCAGCTCGGGGACAGGGGGCTATGGCTACACCTTC	CASSSGTGGYGYTF
.	TRBV9	.	TRBJ2-3	TGTGCCAGCAGCGAGGGGGACACTTGGGCCGCAGATACGCAGTATTTT	CASSEGDTWAADTQYF
.	TRBV27	TRBD1	TRBJ1-5	TGTGCCAGCAGTCCGAGACAGGGCGCTCAGCCCCAGCATTTT	CASSPRQGAQPQHF
.	TRBV30	TRBD2	TRBJ2-5	TGTGCCTGGAGGGGGACTAGCGGGAGGAGAGAGACCCAGTACTTC	CAWRGTSGRRETQYF
.	TRBV2	TRBD2	TRBJ2-7	TGTGCCAGCAGTGGTACGGGGGGCGAGCAGTACTTC	CASSGTGGEQYF
.	TRBV12-3/TRBV12-4	.	TRBJ1-6	TGTGCCAGCACCCAAGGATCCGCGAGGCCCCTCCACTTT	CASTQGSARPLHF
.	TRBV20-1	TRBD2	TRBJ2-7	TGCAGTGCTGGGGGGGGCGAGCAGTACTTC	CSAGGGEQYF
.	TRBV5-1	TRBD1	TRBJ2-2	TGCGCCAGCAGCTTGGCGACAGGGTTCGGCACCGGGGAGCTGTTTTTT	CASSLATGFGTGELFF
.	TRBV18	TRBD2	TRBJ2-1	TGTGCCAGCTCACCACTAGGGGCTAGCGGAATCTCCTACAATGAGCAGTTCTTC	CASSPLGASGISYNEQFF
.	TRBV20-1	.	TRBJ1-1	TGCAGTGTAAAGGGGTCCACTGAAGCTTTCTTT	CSVKGSTEAFF
.	TRBV14	.	TRBJ2-1	TGTGCCAGCAGCGGGGCAGTCATCTGGGGATACAATGAGCAGTTCTTC	CASSGAVIWGYNEQFF
.	TRBV13	TRBD1	TRBJ1-1	TGTGCCAGCAGCAACCTCGGCCGGGGACAGAAGGCTACTGAAGCTTTCTTT	CASSNLGRGQKATEAFF
.	TRBV7-9	TRBD2	TRBJ2-1	TGTGCCAGCAGCCTACCCGACCGGGGAGGGGAGCAGTTCTTC	CASSLPDRGGEQFF
once	TRBV3-1/TRBV3-2	TRBD2	TRBJ2-7	TGTGCCAGCAGCCCCCAGACATTACTAGCGGGAGCTTGGCAGTACTTC	CASSPQTLLAGAWQYF
.	TRBV7-9	TRBD2	TRBJ2-3	TGTGCCAGCTTCCTGACGGGGGGAAGCACAGATACGCAGTATTTT	CASFLTGGSTDTQYF
.	TRBV27	TRBD2	TRBJ2-7	TGTGCCATCAGGGGTAGCGGGAGTTTAGAGCAGTACTTC	CAIRGSGSLEQYF
.	TRBV3-1/TRBV3-2	.	TRBJ1-6	TGTGCCAGCAGCCTACGTGTGGGGGGGCGAGATAGGGAGATGAATTCACCCCTCCACTTT	CASSLRVGGRDREMNSPLHF
once	TRBV15	.	TRBJ1-1	TGTGCCACCAGCAGCGGGGGGAACACTGAAGCTTTCTTT	CATSSGGNTEAFF
.	TRBV7-8	TRBD1	TRBJ1-1	TGTGCCAGCAGCTTCGGGACAGGGCCGAACACTGAAGCTTTCTTT	CASSFGTGPNTEAFF
.	TRBV5-8	.	TRBJ1-4	TGTGCCAGCAGCACCGGACAAACCAATAATGAAAAACTGTTTTTT	CASSTGQTNNEKLFF
.	TRBV27	.	TRBJ1-5	TGTGCCAGCAGTTTCATCAATCAGCCCCAGCATTTT	CASSFINQPQHF
.	TRBV19	.	TRBJ2-5	TGTGCCAGTAGTATCACAGGAGAAGAGACCCAGTACTTC	CASSITGEETQYF
.	TRBV5-4	TRBD1	TRBJ2-5	TGTGCCAGCAGCTCGCGGGGACAGGGAGAGACCCAGTACTTC	CASSSRGQGETQYF
.	TRBV14	.	TRBJ1-1	TGTGCCAGCAGCCAATTACTCGAGACTGAAGCTTTCTTT	CASSQLLETEAFF
.	TRBV5-1	.	TRBJ2-2	TGCGCCAGCAGCTTTAATAAGGGACAGAACACCGGGGAGCTGTTTTTT	CASSFNKGQNTGELFF
.	TRBV13	.	TRBJ1-1	TGTGCCAGCAGCTTAGAGGGATTCCACGTCGGGGACACTGAAGCTTTCTTT	CASSLEGFHVGDTEAFF
.	TRBV25-1	.	TRBJ1-4	TGTGCCAGCAGTGTCCGGACAGCAACTAATGAAAAACTGTTTTTT	CASSVRTATNEKLFF
.	TRBV7-3	TRBD2	TRBJ2-7	TGTGCCAGCAGCCCTGGGACTAGCGGGAGGGCCGACTACGAGCAGTACTTC	CASSPGTSGRADYEQYF
.	TRBV5-4	.	TRBJ2-6	TGTGCCAGCAGCTTGTCAGGGGCCAACGTCCTGACTTTC	CASSLSGANVLTF
.	TRBV18	TRBD1	TRBJ1-5	TGTGCCAGCTCACGAGGGGACAGGGGTGGCAATCAGCCCCAGCATTTT	CASSRGDRGGNQPQHF
.	TRBV18	TRBD1	TRBJ2-5	TGTGCCAGCTCCCCAGAAACAGGGGGCAAAGAGACCCAGTACTTC	CASSPETGGKETQYF